The clone carrying this T cell receptor (beta chain) was detected only a few times. This specimen comes from a study of T cell responses to AZD1222 COVID-19 vaccine. Clones were sequenced by immunoSEQ multiplex PCR, and TCRdb holds only the in-frame ones, with some missing. Here the sample spans about 120,000 clones, roughly 84% being singletons. V was clipped by 10 bases and J by 5 bases; unmatched bases: 5. The CDR3 covers 13 residues. CDR1 is SNHLY, CDR2 FYNNEI, per germline. The clonotype comes from an adult in good health. The genes are TRBV2 and TRBJ1-4, with 9 bases aligning to TRBD1. Source: peripheral blood, taken on day 0 of AZD1222 vaccination. CDR3 protein: CATRGTGNEKLFF. CDR3 in DNA: TGTGCCACCCGAGGGACAGGGAATGAAAAACTGTTTTTT.